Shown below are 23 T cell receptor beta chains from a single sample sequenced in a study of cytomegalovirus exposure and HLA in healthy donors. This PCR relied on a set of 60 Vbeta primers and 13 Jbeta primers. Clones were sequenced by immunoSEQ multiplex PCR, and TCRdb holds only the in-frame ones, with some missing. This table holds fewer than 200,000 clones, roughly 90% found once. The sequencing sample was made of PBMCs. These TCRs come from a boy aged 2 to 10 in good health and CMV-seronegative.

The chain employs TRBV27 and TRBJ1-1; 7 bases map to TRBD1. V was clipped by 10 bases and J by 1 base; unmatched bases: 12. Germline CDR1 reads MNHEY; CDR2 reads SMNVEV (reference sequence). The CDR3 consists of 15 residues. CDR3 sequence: CAISRTGPPNTEAFF. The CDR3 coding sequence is TGTGCCATCTCACGGACAGGTCCTCCGAACACTGAAGCTTTCTTT.

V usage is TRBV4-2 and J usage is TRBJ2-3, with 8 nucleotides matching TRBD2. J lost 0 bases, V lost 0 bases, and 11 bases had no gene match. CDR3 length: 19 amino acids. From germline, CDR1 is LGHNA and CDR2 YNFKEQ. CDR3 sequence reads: CASSQEDYRLARSTDTQYF. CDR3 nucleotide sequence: TGTGCCAGCAGCCAAGAGGACTACCGACTAGCGAGAAGCACAGATACGCAGTATTTT.

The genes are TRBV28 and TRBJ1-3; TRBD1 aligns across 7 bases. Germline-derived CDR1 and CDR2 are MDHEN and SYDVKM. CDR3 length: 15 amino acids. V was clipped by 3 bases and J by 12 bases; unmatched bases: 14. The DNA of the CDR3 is TGTGCCAGCAGTTTTCCCGGACAGGACAGAATGGTCATATATTTT. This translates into CASSFPGQDRMVIYF.

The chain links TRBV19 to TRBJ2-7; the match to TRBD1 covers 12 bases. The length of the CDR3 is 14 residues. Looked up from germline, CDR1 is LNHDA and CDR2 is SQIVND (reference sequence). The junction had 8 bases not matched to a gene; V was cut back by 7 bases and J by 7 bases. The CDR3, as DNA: TGTGCCAGTAAAATGGGACAGGGGGCGGGGGAGCAGTACTTC. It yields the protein CASKMGQGAGEQYF.

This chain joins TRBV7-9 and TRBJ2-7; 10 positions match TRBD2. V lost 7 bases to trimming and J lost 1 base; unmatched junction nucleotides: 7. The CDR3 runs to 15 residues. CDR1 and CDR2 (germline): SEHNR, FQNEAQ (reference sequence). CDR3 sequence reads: CASIGGLAESYEQYF. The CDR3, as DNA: TGTGCCAGCATCGGAGGACTAGCGGAATCCTACGAGCAGTACTTC.

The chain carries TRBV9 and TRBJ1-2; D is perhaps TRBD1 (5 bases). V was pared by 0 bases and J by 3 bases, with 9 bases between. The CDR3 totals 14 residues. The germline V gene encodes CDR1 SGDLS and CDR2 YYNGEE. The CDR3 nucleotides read TGTGCCAGCAGCGTAGGGGGGGATGACTATGGCTACACCTTC. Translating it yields CASSVGGDDYGYTF.

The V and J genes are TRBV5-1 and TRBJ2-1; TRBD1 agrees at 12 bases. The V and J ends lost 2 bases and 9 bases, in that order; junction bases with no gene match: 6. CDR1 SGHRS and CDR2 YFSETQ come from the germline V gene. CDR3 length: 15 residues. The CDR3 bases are TGCGCCAGCAGCTTCCGGGACAGGGGGCAAATTGAGCAGTTCTTC. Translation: CASSFRDRGQIEQFF.

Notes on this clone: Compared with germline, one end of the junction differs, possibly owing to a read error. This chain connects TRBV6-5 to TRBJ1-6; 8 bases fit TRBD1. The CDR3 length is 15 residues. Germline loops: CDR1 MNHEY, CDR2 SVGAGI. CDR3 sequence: CASGYSDREGSPLHF. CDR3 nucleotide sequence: TGTGCCAGCGGTTACTCGGACAGGGAAGGTTCACCCCTCCACTTT.

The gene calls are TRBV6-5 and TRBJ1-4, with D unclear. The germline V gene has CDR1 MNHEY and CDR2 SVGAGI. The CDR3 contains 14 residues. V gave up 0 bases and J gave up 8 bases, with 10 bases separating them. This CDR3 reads CASSYSRAAEKLFF. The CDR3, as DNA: TGTGCCAGCAGTTACTCGCGGGCGGCGGAAAAACTGTTTTTT.

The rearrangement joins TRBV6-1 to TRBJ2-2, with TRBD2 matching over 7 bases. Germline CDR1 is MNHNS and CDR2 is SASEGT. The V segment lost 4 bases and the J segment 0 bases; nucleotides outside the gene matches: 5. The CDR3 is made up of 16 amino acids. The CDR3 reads CASSALLAPNTGELFF. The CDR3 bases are TGTGCCAGCAGTGCCCTACTAGCGCCGAACACCGGGGAGCTGTTTTTT.

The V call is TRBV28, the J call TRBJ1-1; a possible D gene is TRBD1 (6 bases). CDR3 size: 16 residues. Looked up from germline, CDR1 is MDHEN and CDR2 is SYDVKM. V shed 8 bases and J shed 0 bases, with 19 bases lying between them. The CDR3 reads CASGPVGHLMNTEAFF. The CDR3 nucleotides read TGTGCCAGCGGACCGGTGGGACACCTCATGAACACTGAAGCTTTCTTT.

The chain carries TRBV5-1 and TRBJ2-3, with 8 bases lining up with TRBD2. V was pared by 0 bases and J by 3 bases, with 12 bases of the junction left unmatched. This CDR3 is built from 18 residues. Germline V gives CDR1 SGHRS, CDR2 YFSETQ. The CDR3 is CASSLARTSGRETDTQYF. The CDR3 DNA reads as TGCGCCAGCAGCTTGGCTCGTACTAGCGGAAGAGAGACAGATACGCAGTATTTT.

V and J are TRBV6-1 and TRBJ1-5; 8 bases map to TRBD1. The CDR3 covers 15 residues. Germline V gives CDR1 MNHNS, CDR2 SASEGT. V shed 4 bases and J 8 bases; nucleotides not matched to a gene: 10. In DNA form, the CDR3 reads TGTGCCAGCAGTGCTGACAGGGGAGGCTCTGAGCCCCAGCATTTT. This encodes CASSADRGGSEPQHF.

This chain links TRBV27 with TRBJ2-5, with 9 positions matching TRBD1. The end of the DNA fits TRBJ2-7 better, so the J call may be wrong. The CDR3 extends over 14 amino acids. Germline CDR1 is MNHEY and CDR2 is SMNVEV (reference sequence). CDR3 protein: CASSFGQGPYEQYF. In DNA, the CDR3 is TGTGCCAGCAGTTTTGGACAGGGGCCCTACGAGCAGTACTTC.

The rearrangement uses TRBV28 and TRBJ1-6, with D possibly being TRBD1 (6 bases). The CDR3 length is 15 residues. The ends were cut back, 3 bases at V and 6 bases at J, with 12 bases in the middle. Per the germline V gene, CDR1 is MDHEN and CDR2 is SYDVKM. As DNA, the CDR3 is TGTGCCAGCAGTTTCTCCGGACAGCTTAATTCACCCCTCCACTTT. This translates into CASSFSGQLNSPLHF.

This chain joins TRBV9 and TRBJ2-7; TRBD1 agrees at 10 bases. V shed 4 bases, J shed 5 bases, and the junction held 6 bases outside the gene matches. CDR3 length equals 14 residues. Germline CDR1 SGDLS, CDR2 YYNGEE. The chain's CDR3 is CASSTRTGGNEQYF. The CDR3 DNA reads TGTGCCAGCAGCACACGGACAGGGGGAAACGAGCAGTACTTC. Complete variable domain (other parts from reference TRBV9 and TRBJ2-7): DSGVTQTPKHLITATGQRVTLRCSPRSGDLSVYWYQQSLDQGLQFLIQYYNGEERAKGNILERFSAQQFPDLHSELNLSSLELGDSALYFCASSTRTGGNEQYFGPGTRLTVT.

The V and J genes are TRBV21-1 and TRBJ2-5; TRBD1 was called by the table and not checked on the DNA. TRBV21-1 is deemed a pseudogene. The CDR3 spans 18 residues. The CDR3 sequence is CASSKVRGGDRVTETQYF. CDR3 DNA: TGTGCCAGCAGCAAAGTTCGGGGGGGGGACAGGGTTACGGAGACCCAGTACTTC.

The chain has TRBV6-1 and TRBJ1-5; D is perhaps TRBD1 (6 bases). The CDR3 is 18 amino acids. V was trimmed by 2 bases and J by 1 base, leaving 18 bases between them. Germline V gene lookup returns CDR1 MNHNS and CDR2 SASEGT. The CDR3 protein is CASSESLGGRGSNQPQHF. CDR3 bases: TGTGCCAGCAGTGAATCCCTGGGCGGCAGGGGCAGCAATCAGCCCCAGCATTTT.

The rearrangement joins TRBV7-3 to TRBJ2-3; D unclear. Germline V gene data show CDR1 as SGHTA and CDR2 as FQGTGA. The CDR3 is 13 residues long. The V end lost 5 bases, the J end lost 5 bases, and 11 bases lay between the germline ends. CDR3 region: CASSPGRRDTQYF. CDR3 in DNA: TGTGCCAGCAGCCCGGGTCGGCGAGATACGCAGTATTTT.

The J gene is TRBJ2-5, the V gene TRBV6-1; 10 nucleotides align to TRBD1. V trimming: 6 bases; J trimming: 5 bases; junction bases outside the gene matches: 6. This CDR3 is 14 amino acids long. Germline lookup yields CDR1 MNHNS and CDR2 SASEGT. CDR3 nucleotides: TGTGCCAGCAGCGACAGGGGGCGGGGGGAGACCCAGTACTTC. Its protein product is CASSDRGRGETQYF.

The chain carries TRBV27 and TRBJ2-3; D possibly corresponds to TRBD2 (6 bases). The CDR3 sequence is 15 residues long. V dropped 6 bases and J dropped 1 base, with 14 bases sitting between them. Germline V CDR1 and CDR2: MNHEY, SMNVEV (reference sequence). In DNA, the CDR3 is TGTGCCAGCAGCTGGAGGGCTAGCGGCACAGATACGCAGTATTTT. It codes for CASSWRASGTDTQYF.

Written as DNA, the CDR3 is TGTGCCTGGAGCTCAATGTTGGGGCCCGGGGGGGAAAAACTGTTTTTT. Translated, it gives CAWSSMLGPGGEKLFF. V gene TRBV30 combines with J gene TRBJ1-4; tentatively, D is TRBD1 (5 bases). Trimming pared 3 bases from V and 8 bases from J, leaving 22 bases between. Germline V gene data show CDR1 as GTSNPN and CDR2 as SVGIG (reference sequence). The CDR3 covers 16 residues.

CDR3 DNA: TGTGCCAGCAGCTCCAACTCGGGCACCGGGGAGCTGTTTTTT. As protein: CASSSNSGTGELFF. The chain joins TRBV7-6 to TRBJ2-2; D remains unclear. This CDR3 region has 14 residues. Germline lookup yields CDR1 SGHVS and CDR2 FNYEAQ. V was clipped by 4 bases and J by 4 bases, with 10 bases between them.